The clone carrying this T cell receptor beta chain was observed many times. Its antigen is unknown. Indicated time point: newly diagnosed GD, antithyroid drugs for less than 3 months. PBMCs provided the RNA from which the TCR library was made. By American Thyroid Association guidelines, Graves' disease was diagnosed in the cohort. The data were obtained in a study of regulatory T cells in long-lasting Graves disease. Germline CDR1 and CDR2: LGHDT and YNNKEL (reference sequence). Deletions cut 6 bases from V and 1 base from J, with 6 bases between. CDR3 length equals 13 residues. In building TCR beta libraries, iRepertoire HTBI primers were used together with Arm-PCR of CDR3 regions. TCRdb re-derived calls from the multiplex PCR reads in MiXCR, one entry per CDR3 protein. Of a few hundred thousand distinct CDR3 sequences in the sample, around 15% are singletons; the top ten hold 20% to 25%. Study-level results: Persistent disease samples used TRBV28, TRBJ1-2 and TRBJ2-5 preferentially. Reduced TCR diversity was observed in persistent Graves' patients versus newly diagnosed patients.

This same sample was also part of a study on T cells in Graves' hyperthyroidism and ophthalmopathy. Per that paper: Classification by a 13 V-J model distinguished ophthalmopathy from stable hyperthyroidism.

The TCR originated in a woman between 18 and 29 years old with Graves disease. This chain connects TRBV3-1 to TRBJ2-2, with D uncertain. The sample in question was peripheral blood mononuclear cells (PBMCs), obtained at new diagnosis, from a patient treated with antithyroid drugs. Here the CDR3 DNA reads TGTGCCAGCAGTTGGGGGAACACCGGGGAGCTGTTTTTT. Its translation is CASSWGNTGELFF. Full variable domain (remainder filled in from reference TRBV3-1 and TRBJ2-2): DTAVSQTPKYLVTQMGNDKSIKCEQNLGHDTMYWYKQDSKKFLKIMFSYNNKELIINETVPNRFSPKSPDKAHLNLHINSLELGDSAVYFCASSWGNTGELFFGEGSRLTVL.